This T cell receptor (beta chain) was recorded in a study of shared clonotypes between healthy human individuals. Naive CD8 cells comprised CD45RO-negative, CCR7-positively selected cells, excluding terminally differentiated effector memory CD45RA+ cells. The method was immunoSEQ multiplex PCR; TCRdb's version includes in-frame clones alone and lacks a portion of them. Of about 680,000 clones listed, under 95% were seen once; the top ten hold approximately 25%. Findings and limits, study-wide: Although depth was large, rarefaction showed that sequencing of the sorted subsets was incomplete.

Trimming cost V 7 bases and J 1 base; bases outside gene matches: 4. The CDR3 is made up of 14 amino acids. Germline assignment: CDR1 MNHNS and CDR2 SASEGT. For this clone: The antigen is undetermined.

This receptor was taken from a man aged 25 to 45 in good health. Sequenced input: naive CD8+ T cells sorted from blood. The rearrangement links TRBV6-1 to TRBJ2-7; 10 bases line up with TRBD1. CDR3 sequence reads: CASNEGQGSYEQYF. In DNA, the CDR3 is TGTGCCAGCAACGAGGGACAGGGGTCCTACGAGCAGTACTTC.